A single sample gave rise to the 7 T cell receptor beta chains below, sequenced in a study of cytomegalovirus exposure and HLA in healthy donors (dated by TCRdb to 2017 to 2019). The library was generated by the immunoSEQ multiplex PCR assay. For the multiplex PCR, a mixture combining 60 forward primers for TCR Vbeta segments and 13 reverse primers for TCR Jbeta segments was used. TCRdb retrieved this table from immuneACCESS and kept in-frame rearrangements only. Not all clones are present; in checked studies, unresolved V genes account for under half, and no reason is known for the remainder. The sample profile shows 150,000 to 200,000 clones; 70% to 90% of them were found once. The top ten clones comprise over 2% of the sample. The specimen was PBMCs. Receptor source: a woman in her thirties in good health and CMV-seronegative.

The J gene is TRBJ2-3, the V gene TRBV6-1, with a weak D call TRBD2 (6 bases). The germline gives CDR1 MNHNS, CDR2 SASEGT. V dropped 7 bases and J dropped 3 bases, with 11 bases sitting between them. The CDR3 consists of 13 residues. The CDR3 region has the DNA TGTGCCAGCACGGGCGGGGTGACAGATACGCAGTATTTT. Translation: CASTGGVTDTQYF.

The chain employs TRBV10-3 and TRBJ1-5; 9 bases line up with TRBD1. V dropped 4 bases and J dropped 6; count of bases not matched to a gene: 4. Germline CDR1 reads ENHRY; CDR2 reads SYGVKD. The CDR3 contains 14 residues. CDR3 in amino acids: CAISGTGESQPQHF. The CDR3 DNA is TGTGCCATCAGTGGGACAGGGGAGAGTCAGCCCCAGCATTTT.

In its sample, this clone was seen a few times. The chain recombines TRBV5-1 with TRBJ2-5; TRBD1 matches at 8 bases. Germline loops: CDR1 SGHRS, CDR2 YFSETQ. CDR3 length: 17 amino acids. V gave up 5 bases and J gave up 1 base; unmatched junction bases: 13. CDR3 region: CASRLGLRGLPQETQYF. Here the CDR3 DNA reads TGCGCCAGCAGGCTAGGGCTCAGGGGGCTGCCCCAAGAGACCCAGTACTTC.

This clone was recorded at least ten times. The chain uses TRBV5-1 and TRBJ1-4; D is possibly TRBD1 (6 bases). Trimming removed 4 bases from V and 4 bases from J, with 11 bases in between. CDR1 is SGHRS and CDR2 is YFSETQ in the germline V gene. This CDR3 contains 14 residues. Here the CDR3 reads CASSLTGFNEKLFF. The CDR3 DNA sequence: TGCGCCAGCAGCCTCACAGGGTTTAATGAAAAACTGTTTTTT.

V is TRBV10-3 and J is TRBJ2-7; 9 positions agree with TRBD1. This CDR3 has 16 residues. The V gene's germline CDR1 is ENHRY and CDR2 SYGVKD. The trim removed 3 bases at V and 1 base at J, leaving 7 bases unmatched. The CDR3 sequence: CAISDQGQGLSYEQYF. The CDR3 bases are TGTGCCATCAGTGATCAAGGACAGGGGTTATCCTACGAGCAGTACTTC.

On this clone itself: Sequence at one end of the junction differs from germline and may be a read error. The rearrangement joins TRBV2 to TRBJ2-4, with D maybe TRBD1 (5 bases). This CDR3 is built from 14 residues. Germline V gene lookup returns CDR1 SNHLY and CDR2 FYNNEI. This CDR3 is CASSERVQGNSQYF. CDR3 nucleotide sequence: TGTGCCAGCAGTGAAAGGGTCCAGGGAAACAGTCAGTACTTC. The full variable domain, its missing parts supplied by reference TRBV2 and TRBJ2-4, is EPEVTQTPSHQVTQMGQEVILRCVPISNHLYFYWYRQILGQKVEFLVSFYNNEISEKSEIFDDQFSVERPDGSNFTLKIRSTKLEDSAMYFCASSERVQGNSQYFGAGTRLSVL.

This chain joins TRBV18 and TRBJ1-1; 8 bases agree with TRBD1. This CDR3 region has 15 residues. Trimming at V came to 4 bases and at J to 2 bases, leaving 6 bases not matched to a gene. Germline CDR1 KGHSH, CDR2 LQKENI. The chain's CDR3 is CASSRGQEPNTEAFF. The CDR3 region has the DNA TGTGCCAGCTCACGGGGACAGGAGCCCAACACTGAAGCTTTCTTT.